Described below is a single T cell receptor (beta chain) sequence and its context. Its antigen is undetermined. Germline CDR1 reads SGHKS; CDR2 reads YYEKEE (reference sequence). CDR3 length: 14 residues. The V end was cut by 3 bases, the J end by 1 base, with 11 bases between. The record originates from a study of T cell responses to AZD1222 COVID-19 vaccine. Here immunoSEQ multiplex PCR was the method, and the copy in TCRdb shows in-frame clones only, minus some. The sample contains more than 85,000 clones, approximately 90% of which appear only once. Study observations and caveats: Only a handful of AZD1222 recipients were seropositive at baseline.

The rearrangement uses TRBV5-5 and TRBJ2-7; perhaps TRBD1 as D (5 bases). The sequenced sample was peripheral blood, obtained on day 0 of AZD1222 vaccination. This sequence originates from an adult in good health. The DNA of the CDR3 is TGTGCCAGCAGCTCAGTTAGACAGTCCTACGAGCAGTACTTC. The encoded protein is CASSSVRQSYEQYF.